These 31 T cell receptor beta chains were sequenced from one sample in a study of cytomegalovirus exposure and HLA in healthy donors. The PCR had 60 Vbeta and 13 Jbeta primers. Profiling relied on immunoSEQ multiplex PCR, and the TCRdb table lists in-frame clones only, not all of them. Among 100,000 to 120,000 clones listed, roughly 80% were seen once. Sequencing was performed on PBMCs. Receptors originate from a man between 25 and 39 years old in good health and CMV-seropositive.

DNA of the CDR3: TGCAGCGTTCAGCGCCTCCTTCGTCCGGCCGCTTTCTTT. It yields the protein CSVQRLLRPAAFF. V and J are TRBV29-1 and TRBJ1-1; no definite D call. The V end was cut by 5 bases, the J end by 11 bases, with 21 bases between. This CDR3 is 13 amino acids long. Germline V CDR1 and CDR2: SQVTM, ANQGSEA.

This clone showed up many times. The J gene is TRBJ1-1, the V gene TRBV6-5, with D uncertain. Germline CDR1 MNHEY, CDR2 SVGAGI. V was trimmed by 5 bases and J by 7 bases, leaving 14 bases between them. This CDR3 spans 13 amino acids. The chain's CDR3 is CASSRGRHGEAFF. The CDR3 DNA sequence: TGTGCCAGCAGTCGCGGTAGGCATGGTGAAGCTTTCTTT.

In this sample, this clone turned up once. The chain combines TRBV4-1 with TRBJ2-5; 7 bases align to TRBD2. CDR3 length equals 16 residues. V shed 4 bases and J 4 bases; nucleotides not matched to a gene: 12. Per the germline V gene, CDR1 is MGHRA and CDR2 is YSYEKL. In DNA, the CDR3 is TGCGCCAGCAGCCGCGGCTGGGGGGGATCTCGAGAGACCCAGTACTTC. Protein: CASSRGWGGSRETQYF.

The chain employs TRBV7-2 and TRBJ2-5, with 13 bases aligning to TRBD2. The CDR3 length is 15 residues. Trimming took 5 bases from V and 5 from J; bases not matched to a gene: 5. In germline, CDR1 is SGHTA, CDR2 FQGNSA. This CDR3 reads CASSPLAGGRETQYF. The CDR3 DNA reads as TGTGCCAGCAGCCCACTAGCGGGGGGGCGGGAGACCCAGTACTTC.

This chain's CDR3 is CASSERDTGVAQPQHF. CDR3 nucleotide sequence: TGTGCCAGCAGTGAAAGGGATACAGGGGTGGCTCAGCCCCAGCATTTT. The V call is TRBV6-1, the J call TRBJ1-5, with 7 bases fitting TRBD1. The CDR3 spans 16 residues. The germline gives CDR1 MNHNS, CDR2 SASEGT. V gave up 2 bases and J gave up 6 bases; unmatched junction bases: 10.

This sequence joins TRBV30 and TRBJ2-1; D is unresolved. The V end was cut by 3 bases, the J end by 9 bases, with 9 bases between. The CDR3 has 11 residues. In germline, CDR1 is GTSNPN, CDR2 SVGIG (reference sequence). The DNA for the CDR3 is TGTGCCTGGAGGGTAGAGATTGAGCAGTTCTTC. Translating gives CAWRVEIEQFF.

This chain's CDR3 is CASSPSVGYTF. Written as DNA, the CDR3 is TGTGCCAGCAGCCCAAGCGTTGGCTACACCTTC. The V gene is TRBV7-2, the J gene TRBJ1-2, with D unclear. Germline loops: CDR1 SGHTA, CDR2 FQGNSA. The CDR3 runs 11 residues. Trimming took 5 bases from V and 7 from J, leaving 8 bases between them.

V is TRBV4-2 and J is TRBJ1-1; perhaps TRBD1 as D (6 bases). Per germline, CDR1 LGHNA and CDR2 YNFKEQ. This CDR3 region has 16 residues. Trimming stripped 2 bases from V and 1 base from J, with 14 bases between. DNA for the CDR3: TGTGCCAGCAGCCAATCTTACGGGACAAAGAACACTGAAGCTTTCTTT. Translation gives CASSQSYGTKNTEAFF.

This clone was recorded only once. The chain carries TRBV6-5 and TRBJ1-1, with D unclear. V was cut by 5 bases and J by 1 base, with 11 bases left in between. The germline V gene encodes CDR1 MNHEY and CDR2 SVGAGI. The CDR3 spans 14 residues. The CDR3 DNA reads TGTGCCAGCAGTCCCCCCCGGAGGAACACTGAAGCTTTCTTT. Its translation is CASSPPRRNTEAFF.

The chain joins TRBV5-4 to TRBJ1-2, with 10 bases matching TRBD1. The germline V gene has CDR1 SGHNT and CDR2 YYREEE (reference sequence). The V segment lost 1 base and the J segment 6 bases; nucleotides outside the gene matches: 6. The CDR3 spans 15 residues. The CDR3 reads CASSLSRDRGNGYTF. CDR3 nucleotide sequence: TGTGCCAGCAGCTTGTCTAGGGACAGGGGAAATGGCTACACCTTC. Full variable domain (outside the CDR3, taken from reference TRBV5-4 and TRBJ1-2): ETGVTQSPTHLIKTRGQQVTLRCSSQSGHNTVSWYQQALGQGPQFIFQYYREEENGRGNFPPRFSGLQFPNYSSELNVNALELDDSALYLCASSLSRDRGNGYTFGSGTRLTVV.

CDR3 DNA: TGCGCCAGCAGTAATACCGGGACAAGTCTCATGAACACTGAAGCTTTCTTT. It translates to CASSNTGTSLMNTEAFF. V and J are TRBV5-1 and TRBJ1-1; a weak D match, TRBD1 (6 bases). Trimming took 5 bases from V and 0 from J, leaving 20 bases between them. CDR1 and CDR2 from the germline V gene are SGHRS and YFSETQ. This CDR3 has 17 amino acids.

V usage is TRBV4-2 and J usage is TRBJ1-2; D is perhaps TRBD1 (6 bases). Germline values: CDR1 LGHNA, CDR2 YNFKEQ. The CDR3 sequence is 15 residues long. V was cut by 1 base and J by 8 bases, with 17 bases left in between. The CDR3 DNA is TGTGCCAGCAGCCAAGTGGGAGGGCGGGGGGCAGGCTACACCTTC. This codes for CASSQVGGRGAGYTF.

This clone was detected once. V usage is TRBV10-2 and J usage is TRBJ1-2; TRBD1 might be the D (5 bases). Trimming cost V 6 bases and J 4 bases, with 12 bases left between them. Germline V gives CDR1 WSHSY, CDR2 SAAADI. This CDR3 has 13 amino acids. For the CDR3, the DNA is TGCGCCAGCAGCCCCGACAGCATCTATGGCTACACCTTC. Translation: CASSPDSIYGYTF.

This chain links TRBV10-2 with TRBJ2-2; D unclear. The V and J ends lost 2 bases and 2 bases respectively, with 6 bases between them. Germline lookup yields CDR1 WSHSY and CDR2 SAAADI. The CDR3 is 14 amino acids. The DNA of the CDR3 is TGCGCCAGCAGTGAGGAGGCAAACACCGGGGAGCTGTTTTTT. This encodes CASSEEANTGELFF.

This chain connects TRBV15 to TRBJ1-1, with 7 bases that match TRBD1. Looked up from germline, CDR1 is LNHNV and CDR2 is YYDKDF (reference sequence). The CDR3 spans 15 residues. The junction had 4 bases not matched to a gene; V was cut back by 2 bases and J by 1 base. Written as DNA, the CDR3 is TGTGCCACCAGCAGATTCAGGACAGGGAACACTGAAGCTTTCTTT. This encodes CATSRFRTGNTEAFF.

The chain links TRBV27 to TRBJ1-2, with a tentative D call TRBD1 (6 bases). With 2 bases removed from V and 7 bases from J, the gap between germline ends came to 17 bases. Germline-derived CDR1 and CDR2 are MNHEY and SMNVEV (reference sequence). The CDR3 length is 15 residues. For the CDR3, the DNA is TGTGCCAGCAGTTTACGGGCCGGCAGGGGTGCTGGCTACACCTTC. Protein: CASSLRAGRGAGYTF.

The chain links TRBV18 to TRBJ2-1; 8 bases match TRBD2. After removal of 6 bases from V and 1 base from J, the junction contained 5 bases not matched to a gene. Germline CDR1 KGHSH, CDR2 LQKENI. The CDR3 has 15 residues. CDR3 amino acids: CASSSTSGSYNEQFF. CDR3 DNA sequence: TGTGCCAGCTCTTCAACTAGCGGTTCCTACAATGAGCAGTTCTTC.

The CDR3 sequence: CASSYAESEAFF. In DNA form, the CDR3 reads TGTGCCAGCAGTTACGCGGAATCTGAAGCTTTCTTT. The genes are TRBV6-5 and TRBJ1-1, with unresolved D. Germline CDR1 is MNHEY and CDR2 is SVGAGI. V was clipped by 2 bases and J by 6 bases, with 7 bases between them. The CDR3 is 12 amino acids.

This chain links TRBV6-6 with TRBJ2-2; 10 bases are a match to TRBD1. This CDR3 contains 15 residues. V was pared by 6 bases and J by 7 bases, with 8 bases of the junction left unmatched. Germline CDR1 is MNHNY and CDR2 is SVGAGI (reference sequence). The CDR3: CASRTTGGGIGELFF. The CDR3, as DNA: TGTGCCAGCAGAACGACAGGGGGCGGGATCGGGGAGCTGTTTTTT.

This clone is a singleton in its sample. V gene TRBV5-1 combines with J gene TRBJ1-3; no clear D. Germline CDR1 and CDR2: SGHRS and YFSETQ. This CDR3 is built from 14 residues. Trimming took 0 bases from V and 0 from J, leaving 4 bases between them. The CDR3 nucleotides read TGCGCCAGCAGCTTGGACTACTCTGGAAACACCATATATTTT. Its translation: CASSLDYSGNTIYF. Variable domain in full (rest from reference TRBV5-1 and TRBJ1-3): KAGVTQTPRYLIKTRGQQVTLSCSPISGHRSVSWYQQTPGQGLQFLFEYFSETQRNKGNFPGRFSGRQFSNSRSEMNVSTLELGDSALYLCASSLDYSGNTIYFGEGSWLTVV.

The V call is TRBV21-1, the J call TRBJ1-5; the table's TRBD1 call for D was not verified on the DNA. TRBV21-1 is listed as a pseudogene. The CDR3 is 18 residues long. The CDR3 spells CASSKGPPGQHSNQPQHF. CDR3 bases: TGTGCCAGCAGCAAAGGGCCGCCGGGACAACATAGCAATCAGCCCCAGCATTTT.

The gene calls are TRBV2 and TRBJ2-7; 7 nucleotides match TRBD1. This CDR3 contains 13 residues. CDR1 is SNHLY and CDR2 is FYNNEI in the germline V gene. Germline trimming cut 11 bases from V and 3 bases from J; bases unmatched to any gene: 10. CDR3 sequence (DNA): TGTGCCTCCTTATCAGGGGGTGGCTACGAGCAGTACTTC. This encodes CASLSGGGYEQYF.

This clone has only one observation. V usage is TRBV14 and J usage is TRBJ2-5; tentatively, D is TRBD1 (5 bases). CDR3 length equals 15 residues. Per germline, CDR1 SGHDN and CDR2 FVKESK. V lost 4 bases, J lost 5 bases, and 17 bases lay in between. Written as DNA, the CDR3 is TGTGCCAGCAGCCCCCTCCAGGGTCGGTGGGAGACCCAGTACTTC. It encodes CASSPLQGRWETQYF.

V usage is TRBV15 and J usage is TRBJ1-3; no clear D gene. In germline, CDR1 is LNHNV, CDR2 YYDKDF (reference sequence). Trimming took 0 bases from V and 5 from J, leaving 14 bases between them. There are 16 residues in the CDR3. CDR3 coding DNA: TGTGCCACCAGCAGAGATCTGCGGGGAAGGAGAAACACCATATATTTT. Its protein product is CATSRDLRGRRNTIYF. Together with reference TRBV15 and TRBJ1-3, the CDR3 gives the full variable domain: DAMVIQNPRYQVTQFGKPVTLSCSQTLNHNVMYWYQQKSSQAPKLLFHYYDKDFNNEADTPDNFQSRRPNTSFCFLDIRSPGLGDTAMYLCATSRDLRGRRNTIYFGEGSWLTVV.

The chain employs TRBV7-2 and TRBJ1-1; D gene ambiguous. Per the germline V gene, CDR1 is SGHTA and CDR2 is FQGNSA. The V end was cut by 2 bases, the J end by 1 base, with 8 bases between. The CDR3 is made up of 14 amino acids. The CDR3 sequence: CASSLQEANTEAFF. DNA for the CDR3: TGTGCCAGCAGCTTACAGGAGGCGAACACTGAAGCTTTCTTT.

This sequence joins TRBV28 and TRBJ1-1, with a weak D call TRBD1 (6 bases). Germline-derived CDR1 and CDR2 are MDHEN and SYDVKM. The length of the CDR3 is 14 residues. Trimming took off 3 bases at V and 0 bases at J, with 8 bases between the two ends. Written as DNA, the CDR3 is TGTGCCAGCAGTTTTACAGGGATGAACACTGAAGCTTTCTTT. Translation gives CASSFTGMNTEAFF.

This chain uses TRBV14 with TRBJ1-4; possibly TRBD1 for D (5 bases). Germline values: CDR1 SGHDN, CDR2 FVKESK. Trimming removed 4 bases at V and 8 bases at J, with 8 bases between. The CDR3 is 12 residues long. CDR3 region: CASSPGGEKLFF. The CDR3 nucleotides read TGTGCCAGCAGCCCGGGGGGGGAAAAACTGTTTTTT.

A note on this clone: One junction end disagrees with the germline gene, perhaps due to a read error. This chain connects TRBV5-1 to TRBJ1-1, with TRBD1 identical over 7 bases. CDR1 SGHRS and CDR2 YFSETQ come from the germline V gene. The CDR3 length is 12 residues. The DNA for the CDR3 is TGCGCCAGCAGCTTCCCACAGGGGCCCCCGATTTTT. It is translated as CASSFPQGPPIF.

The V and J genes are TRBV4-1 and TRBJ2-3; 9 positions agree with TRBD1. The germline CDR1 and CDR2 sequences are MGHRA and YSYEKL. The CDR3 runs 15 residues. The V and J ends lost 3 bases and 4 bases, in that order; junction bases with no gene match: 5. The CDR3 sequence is CASSQNRGQADTQYF. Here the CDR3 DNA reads TGCGCCAGCAGCCAGAACAGGGGGCAGGCAGATACGCAGTATTTT.

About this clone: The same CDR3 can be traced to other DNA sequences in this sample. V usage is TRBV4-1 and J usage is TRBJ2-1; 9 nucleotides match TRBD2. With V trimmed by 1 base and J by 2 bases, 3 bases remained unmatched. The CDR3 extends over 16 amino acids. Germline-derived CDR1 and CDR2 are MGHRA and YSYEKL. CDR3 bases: TGCGCCAGCAGCCAAGGGGAGCGGGGGGCCTACAATGAGCAGTTCTTC. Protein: CASSQGERGAYNEQFF.

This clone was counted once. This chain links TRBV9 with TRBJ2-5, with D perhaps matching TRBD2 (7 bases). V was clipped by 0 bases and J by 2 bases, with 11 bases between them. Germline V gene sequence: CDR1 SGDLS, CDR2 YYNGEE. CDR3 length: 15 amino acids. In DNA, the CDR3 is TGTGCCAGCAGCGTAGCGGGGGGCCCTCAAGAGACCCAGTACTTC. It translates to CASSVAGGPQETQYF.